Shown below are 5 T cell receptor beta chains from a single sample sequenced in a study of technical replicates of blood from a few donors. The data were produced by immunoSEQ multiplex PCR, yet TCRdb's version contains in-frame clones alone and is incomplete. This repertoire shows some 84,000 clones, 75% to 95% found once; its top ten account for about 0.4%. The sequenced sample was T cells isolated from PBMCs. These receptors all come from a human donor in good health.

The rearrangement links TRBV27 to TRBJ1-1; no clear D. The CDR3 contains 12 residues. Trimming stripped 5 bases from V and 8 bases from J, with 12 bases between. The germline gives CDR1 MNHEY, CDR2 SMNVEV (reference sequence). CDR3 sequence (DNA): TGTGCCAGCAGTCACGGACGGGGAGAAGCTTTCTTT. Its translation is CASSHGRGEAFF.

The chain links TRBV28 to TRBJ1-2; 12 bases map to TRBD1. With V trimmed by 2 bases and J by 8 bases, 3 bases remained unmatched. The CDR3 consists of 14 residues. The germline V gene has CDR1 MDHEN and CDR2 SYDVKM. Here the CDR3 reads CASSLPGTGGGYTF. The DNA of the CDR3 is TGTGCCAGCAGTTTACCCGGGACAGGGGGCGGCTACACCTTC.

The V call is TRBV18, the J call TRBJ1-1; TRBD1 agrees at 9 bases. The V gene end was trimmed by 4 bases and the J gene end by 3 bases; junction bases not matched to a gene: 21. The CDR3 has 20 residues. The germline gives CDR1 KGHSH, CDR2 LQKENI. DNA of the CDR3: TGTGCCAGCTCACGTACCGGGACAGGGATGATAGGCAGCGCGGACACTGAAGCTTTCTTT. It is translated as CASSRTGTGMIGSADTEAFF. Complete variable domain (other parts from reference TRBV18 and TRBJ1-1): NAGVMQNPRHLVRRRGQEARLRCSPMKGHSHVYWYRQLPEEGLKFMVYLQKENIIDESGMPKERFSAEFPKEGPSILRIQQVVRGDSAAYFCASSRTGTGMIGSADTEAFFGQGTRLTVV.

The chain couples TRBV27 to TRBJ2-7, with D maybe TRBD2 (7 bases). The CDR3 is 14 amino acids. V was cut by 2 bases and J by 5 bases, with 13 bases left in between. Germline CDR1 and CDR2: MNHEY and SMNVEV (reference sequence). The CDR3 DNA reads as TGTGCCAGCAGTTTAAGGGGGAGGGTGGACGAGCAGTACTTC. Translated, it gives CASSLRGRVDEQYF.

The chain couples TRBV28 to TRBJ1-2; D is possibly TRBD1 (5 bases). Germline V CDR1 and CDR2: MDHEN, SYDVKM. The CDR3 totals 16 residues. V was clipped by 4 bases and J by 2 bases, with 17 bases between them. CDR3 in DNA: TGTGCCAGCAGTTCCCCCCCCGGGACTGCCAACTATGGCTACACCTTC. As protein: CASSSPPGTANYGYTF.